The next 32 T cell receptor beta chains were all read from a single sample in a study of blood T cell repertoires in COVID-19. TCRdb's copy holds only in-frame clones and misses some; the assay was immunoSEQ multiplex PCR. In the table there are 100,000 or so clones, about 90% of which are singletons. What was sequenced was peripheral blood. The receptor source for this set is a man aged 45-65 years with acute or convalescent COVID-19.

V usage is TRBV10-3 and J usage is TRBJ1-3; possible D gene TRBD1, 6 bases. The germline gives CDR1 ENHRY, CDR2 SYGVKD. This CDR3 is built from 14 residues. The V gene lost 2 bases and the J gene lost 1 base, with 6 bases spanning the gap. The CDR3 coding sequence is TGTGCCATCAGTGAGACAGGGTCTGGAAACACCATATATTTT. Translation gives CAISETGSGNTIYF.

The CDR3 bases are TGTGCCAGCAGCCCGGAACCCGAGGGCAGGGGCCCTTGCACCTTC. Encoded protein: CASSPEPEGRGPCTF. The genes are TRBV11-2 and TRBJ1-2; D is perhaps TRBD1 (6 bases). Deletions cut 5 bases from V and 13 bases from J, with 26 bases between. The CDR3 runs to 15 residues. In germline, CDR1 is SGHAT, CDR2 FQNNGV.

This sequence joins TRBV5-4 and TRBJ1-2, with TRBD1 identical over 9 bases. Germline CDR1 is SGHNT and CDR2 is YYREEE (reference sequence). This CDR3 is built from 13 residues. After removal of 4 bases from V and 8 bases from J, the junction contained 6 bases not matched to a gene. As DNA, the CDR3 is TGTGCCAGCAGCCCTGGACAGGGGAAGGGCTACACCTTC. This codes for CASSPGQGKGYTF.

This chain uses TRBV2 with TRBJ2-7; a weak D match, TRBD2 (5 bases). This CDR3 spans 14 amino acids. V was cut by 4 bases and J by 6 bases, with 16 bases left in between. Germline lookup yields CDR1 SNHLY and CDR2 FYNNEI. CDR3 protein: CASSGVRGSVEQYF. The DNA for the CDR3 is TGTGCCAGCAGTGGTGTCCGGGGTTCGGTCGAGCAGTACTTC.

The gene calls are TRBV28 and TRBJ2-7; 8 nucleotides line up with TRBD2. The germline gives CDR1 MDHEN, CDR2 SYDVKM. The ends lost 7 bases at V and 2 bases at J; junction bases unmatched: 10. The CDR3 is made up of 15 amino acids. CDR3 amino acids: CASNYGTGGPYEQYF. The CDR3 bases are TGTGCCAGCAACTATGGGACGGGGGGGCCCTACGAGCAGTACTTC. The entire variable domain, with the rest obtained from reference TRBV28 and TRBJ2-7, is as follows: DVKVTQSSRYLVKRTGEKVFLECVQDMDHENMFWYRQDPGLGLRLIYFSYDVKMKEKGDIPEGYSVSREKKERFSLILESASTNQTSMYLCASNYGTGGPYEQYFGPGTRLTVT.

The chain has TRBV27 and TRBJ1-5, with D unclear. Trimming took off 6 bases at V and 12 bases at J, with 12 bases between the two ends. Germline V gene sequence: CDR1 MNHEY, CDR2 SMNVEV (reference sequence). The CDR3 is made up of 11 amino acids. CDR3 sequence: CASSHGGVQHF. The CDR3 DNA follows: TGTGCCAGCAGCCACGGCGGGGTCCAGCATTTT.

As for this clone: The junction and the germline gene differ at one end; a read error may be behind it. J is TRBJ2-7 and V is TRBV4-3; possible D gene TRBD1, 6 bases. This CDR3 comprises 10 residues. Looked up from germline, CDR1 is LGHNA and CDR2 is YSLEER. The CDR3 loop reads CASSSRGTPF. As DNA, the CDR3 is TGCGCCAGCAGCTCCAGGGGTACCCCCTTC.

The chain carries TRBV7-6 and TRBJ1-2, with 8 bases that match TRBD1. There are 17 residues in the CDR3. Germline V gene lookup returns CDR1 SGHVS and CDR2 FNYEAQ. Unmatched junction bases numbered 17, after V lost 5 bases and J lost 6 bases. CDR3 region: CASSPFGQGRRGDGYTF. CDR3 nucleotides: TGTGCCAGCAGCCCCTTTGGACAGGGCCGACGAGGTGATGGCTACACCTTC. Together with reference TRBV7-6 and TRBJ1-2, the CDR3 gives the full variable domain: GAGVSQSPRYKVTKRGQDVALRCDPISGHVSLYWYRQALGQGPEFLTYFNYEAQQDKSGLPNDRFSAERPEGSISTLTIQRTEQRDSAMYRCASSPFGQGRRGDGYTFGSGTRLTVV.

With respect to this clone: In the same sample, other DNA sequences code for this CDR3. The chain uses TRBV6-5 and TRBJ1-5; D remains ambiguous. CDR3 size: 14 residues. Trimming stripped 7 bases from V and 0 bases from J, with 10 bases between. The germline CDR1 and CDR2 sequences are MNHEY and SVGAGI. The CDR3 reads CASTPPGSNQPQHF. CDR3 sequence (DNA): TGTGCCAGCACCCCTCCGGGTAGCAATCAGCCCCAGCATTTT.

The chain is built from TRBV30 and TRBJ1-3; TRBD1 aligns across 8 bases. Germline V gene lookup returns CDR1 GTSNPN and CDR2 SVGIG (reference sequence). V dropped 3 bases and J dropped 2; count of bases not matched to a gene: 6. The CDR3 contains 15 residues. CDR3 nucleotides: TGTGCCTGGAGAAGACAGGGGAACACTGGAAACACCATATATTTT. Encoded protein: CAWRRQGNTGNTIYF.

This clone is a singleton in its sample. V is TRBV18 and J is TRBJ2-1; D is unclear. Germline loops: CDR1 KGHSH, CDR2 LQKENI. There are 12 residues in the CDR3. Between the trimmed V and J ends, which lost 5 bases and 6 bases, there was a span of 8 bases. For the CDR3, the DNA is TGTGCCAGCTCAATGGGCGTCAATGAGCAGTTCTTC. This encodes CASSMGVNEQFF.

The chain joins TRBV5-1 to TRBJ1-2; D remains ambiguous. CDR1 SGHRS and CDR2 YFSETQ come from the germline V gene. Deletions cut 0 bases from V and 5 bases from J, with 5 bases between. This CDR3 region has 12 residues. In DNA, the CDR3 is TGCGCCAGCAGCTTGGCCGGGTATGGCTACACCTTC. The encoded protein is CASSLAGYGYTF.

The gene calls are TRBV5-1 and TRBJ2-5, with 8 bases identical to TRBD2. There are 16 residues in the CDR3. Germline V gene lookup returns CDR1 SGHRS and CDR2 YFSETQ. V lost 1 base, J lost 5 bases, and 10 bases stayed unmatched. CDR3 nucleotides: TGCGCCAGCAGCTTGATGAGCGGGGGAGGGTTTGAGACCCAGTACTTC. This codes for CASSLMSGGGFETQYF.

CDR3 nucleotide sequence: TGCGCCAGCACAAAAACAGCCGGGATTTCAACCTACGAGCAGTACTTC. Translation gives CASTKTAGISTYEQYF. The chain combines TRBV5-1 with TRBJ2-7; maybe TRBD2 (5 bases). CDR1 is SGHRS, CDR2 YFSETQ, per germline. The length of the CDR3 is 16 residues. V gave up 6 bases and J gave up 2 bases, with 21 bases separating them.

The CDR3 is CASSDRDGLGGGGYTF. CDR3 coding DNA: TGTGCCAGCAGCGATCGGGACGGACTGGGGGGTGGCGGCTACACCTTC. The chain combines TRBV9 with TRBJ1-2, with a tentative D call TRBD1 (5 bases). V was clipped by 3 bases and J by 8 bases, with 23 bases between them. The CDR3 runs 16 residues. Germline-derived CDR1 and CDR2 are SGDLS and YYNGEE.

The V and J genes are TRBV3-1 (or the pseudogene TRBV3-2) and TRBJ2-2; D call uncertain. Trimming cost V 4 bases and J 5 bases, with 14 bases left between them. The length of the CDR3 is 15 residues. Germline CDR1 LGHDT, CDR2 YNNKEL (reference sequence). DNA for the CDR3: TGTGCCAGCAGCCTGCGCCTTGGTAGTACCGGGGAGCTGTTTTTT. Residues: CASSLRLGSTGELFF.

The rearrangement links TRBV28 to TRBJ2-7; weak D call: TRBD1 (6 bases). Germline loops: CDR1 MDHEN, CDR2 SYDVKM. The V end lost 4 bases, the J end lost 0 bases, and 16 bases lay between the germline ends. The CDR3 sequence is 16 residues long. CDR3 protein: CASSSPRTASSYEQYF. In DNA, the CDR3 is TGTGCCAGCAGTTCCCCCAGGACAGCCAGCTCCTACGAGCAGTACTTC.

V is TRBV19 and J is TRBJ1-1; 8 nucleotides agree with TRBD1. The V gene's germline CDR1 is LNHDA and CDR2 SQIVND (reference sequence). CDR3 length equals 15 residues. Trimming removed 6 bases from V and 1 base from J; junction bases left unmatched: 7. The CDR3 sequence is CASSPQGARNTEAFF. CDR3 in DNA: TGTGCCAGTAGCCCTCAGGGGGCTCGGAACACTGAAGCTTTCTTT. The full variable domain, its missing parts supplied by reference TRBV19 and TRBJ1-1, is DGGITQSPKYLFRKEGQNVTLSCEQNLNHDAMYWYRQDPGQGLRLIYYSQIVNDFQKGDIAEGYSVSREKKESFPLTVTSAQKNPTAFYLCASSPQGARNTEAFFGQGTRLTVV.

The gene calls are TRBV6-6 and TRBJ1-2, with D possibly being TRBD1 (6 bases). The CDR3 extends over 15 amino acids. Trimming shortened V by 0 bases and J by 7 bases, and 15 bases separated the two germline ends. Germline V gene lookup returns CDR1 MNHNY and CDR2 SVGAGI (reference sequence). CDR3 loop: CASSYSTGGPGGYTF. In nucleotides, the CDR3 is TGTGCCAGCAGTTACTCGACCGGGGGGCCGGGTGGCTACACCTTC.

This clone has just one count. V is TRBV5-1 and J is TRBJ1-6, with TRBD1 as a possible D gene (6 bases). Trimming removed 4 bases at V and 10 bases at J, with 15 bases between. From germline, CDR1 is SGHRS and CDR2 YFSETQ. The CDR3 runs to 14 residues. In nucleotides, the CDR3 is TGCGCCAGCAGCGAGGGACATAAGACCTCACCCCTCCACTTT. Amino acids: CASSEGHKTSPLHF.

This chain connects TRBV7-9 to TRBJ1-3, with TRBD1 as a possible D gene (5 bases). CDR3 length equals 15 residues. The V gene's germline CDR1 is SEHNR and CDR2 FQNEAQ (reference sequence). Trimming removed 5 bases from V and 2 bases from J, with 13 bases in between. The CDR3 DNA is TGTGCCAGCAGCCCTCTGGCGGGGCCTGGAAACACCATATATTTT. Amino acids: CASSPLAGPGNTIYF.

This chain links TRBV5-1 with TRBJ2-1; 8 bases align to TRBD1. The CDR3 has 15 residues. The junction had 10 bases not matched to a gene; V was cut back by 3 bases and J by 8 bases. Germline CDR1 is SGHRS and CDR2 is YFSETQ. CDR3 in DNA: TGCGCCAGCAGCTCCGGACAGGGAATTTGGGATGAGCAGTTCTTC. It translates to CASSSGQGIWDEQFF.

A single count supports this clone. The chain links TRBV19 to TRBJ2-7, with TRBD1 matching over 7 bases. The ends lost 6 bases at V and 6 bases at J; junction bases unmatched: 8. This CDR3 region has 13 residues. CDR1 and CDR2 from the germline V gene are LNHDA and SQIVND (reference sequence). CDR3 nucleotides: TGTGCCAGTAGCGACAGGGTTCTGGTCGAGCAGTACTTC. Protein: CASSDRVLVEQYF.

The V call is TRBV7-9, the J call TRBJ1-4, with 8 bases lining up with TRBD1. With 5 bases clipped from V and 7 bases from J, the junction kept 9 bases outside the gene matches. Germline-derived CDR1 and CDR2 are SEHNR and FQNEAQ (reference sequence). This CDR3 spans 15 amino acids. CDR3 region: CASSRSTGGREKLFF. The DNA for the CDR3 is TGTGCCAGCAGCCGGAGTACAGGGGGACGTGAAAAACTGTTTTTT.

The DNA for the CDR3 is TGTGCCAGTTCCGACAGGGGCCTCTACGAGCAGTACTTC. Translation gives CASSDRGLYEQYF. The chain uses TRBV19 and TRBJ2-7, with 8 bases fitting TRBD1. The CDR3 is 13 amino acids. Germline values: CDR1 LNHDA, CDR2 SQIVND (reference sequence). J was trimmed by 3 bases and V by 8 bases; bases with no gene match: 6.

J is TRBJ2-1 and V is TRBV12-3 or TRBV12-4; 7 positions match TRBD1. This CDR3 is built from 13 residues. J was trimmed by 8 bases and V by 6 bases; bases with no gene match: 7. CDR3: CASRGDSFDEQFF. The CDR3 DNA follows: TGTGCCAGCAGGGGGGACAGCTTCGATGAGCAGTTCTTC.

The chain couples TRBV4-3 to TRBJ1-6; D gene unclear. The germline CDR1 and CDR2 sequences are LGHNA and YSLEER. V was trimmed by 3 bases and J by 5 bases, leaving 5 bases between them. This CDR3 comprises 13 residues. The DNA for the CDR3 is TGCGCCAGCAGCCAGGCAGATAATTCACCCCTCCACTTT. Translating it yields CASSQADNSPLHF.

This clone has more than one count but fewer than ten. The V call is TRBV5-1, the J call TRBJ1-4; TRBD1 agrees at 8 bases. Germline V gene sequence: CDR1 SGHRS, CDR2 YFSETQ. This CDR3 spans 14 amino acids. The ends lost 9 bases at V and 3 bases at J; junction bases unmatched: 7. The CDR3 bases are TGCGCCACCACAGGGGGGCGATCTAATGAAAAACTGTTTTTT. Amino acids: CATTGGRSNEKLFF.

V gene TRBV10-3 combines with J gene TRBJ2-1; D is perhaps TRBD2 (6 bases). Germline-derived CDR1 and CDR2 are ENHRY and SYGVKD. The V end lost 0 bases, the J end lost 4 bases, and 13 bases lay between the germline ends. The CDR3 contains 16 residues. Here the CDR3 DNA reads TGTGCCATCAGTGAGTCAATTACTAGCCTTTACAATGAGCAGTTCTTC. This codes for CAISESITSLYNEQFF.

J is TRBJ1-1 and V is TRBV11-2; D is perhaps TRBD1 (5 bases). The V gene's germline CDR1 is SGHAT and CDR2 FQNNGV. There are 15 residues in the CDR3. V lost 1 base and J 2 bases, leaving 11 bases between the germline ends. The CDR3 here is CASSLVSGINTEAFF. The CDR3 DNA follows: TGTGCCAGCAGCTTAGTTTCAGGGATAAACACTGAAGCTTTCTTT.

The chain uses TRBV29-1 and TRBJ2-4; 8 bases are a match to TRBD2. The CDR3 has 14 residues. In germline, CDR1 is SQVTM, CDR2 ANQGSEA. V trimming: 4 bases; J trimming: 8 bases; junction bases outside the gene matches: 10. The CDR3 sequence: CSVGLSGGPDIQYF. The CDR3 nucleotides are TGCAGCGTTGGACTAAGCGGGGGTCCGGACATTCAGTACTTC. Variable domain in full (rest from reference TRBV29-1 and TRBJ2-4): SAVISQKPSRDICQRGTSLTIQCQVDSQVTMMFWYRQQPGQSLTLIATANQGSEATYESGFVIDKFPISRPNLTFSTLTVSNMSPEDSSIYLCSVGLSGGPDIQYFGAGTRLSVL.

The CDR3 region is CASSFRTGVSTF. CDR3 in DNA: TGTGCCAGCAGCTTCAGGACAGGGGTGTCCACCTTC. The J gene is TRBJ1-2, the V gene TRBV11-1, with 9 positions matching TRBD1. V trimming: 3 bases; J trimming: 13 bases; junction bases outside the gene matches: 6. Germline-derived CDR1 and CDR2 are SGHAT and FQDESV (reference sequence). This CDR3 is built from 12 residues.